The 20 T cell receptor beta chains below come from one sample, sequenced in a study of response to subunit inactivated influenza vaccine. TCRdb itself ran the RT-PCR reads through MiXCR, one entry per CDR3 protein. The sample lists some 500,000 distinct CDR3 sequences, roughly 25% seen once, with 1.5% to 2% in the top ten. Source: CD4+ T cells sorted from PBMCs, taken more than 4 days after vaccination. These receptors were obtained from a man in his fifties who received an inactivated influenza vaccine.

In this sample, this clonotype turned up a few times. CDR3 DNA sequence: TGTGCCAGCAGCCAAGACGGGACTAGCGGAGGCCGGGATACGCAGTATTTT. As protein: CASSQDGTSGGRDTQYF. The chain has TRBV4-2 and TRBJ2-3; TRBD2 agrees at 11 bases. Unmatched junction bases numbered 8, after V lost 0 bases and J lost 6 bases. The CDR3 extends over 17 amino acids. The V gene's germline CDR1 is LGHNA and CDR2 YNFKEQ.

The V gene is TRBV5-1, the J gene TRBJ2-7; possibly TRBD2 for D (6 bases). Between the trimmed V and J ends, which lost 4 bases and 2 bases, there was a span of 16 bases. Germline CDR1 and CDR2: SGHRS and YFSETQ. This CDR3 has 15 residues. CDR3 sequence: CASSPGASETYEQYF. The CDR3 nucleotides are TGCGCCAGCAGCCCTGGGGCTAGCGAGACCTACGAGCAGTACTTC.

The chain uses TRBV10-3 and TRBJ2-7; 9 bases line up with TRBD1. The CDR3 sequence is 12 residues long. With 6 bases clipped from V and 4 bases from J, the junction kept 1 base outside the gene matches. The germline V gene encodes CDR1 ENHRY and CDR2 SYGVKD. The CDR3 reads CAIRTGGYEQYF. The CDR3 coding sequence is TGTGCCATCAGGACAGGGGGTTACGAGCAGTACTTC.

CDR3 protein: CASSNPGSAQGTQYF. Written as DNA, the CDR3 is TGTGCCAGCAGTAACCCGGGCAGCGCCCAGGGTACGCAGTATTTT. The gene calls are TRBV28 and TRBJ2-3, with D perhaps TRBD1 (5 bases). Trimming cost V 5 bases and J 8 bases, with 20 bases left between them. This CDR3 region has 15 residues. Germline CDR1 reads MDHEN; CDR2 reads SYDVKM.

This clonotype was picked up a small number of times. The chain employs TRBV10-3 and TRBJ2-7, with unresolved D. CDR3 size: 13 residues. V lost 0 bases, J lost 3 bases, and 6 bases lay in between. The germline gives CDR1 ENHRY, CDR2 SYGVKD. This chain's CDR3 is CAISESSIYEQYF. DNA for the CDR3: TGTGCCATCAGTGAGTCCAGTATCTACGAGCAGTACTTC.

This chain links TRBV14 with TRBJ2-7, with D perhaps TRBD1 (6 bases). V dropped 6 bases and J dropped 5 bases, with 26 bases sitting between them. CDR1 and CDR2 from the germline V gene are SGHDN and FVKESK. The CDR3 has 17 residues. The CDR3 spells CASSLRDTFFGVHEQYF. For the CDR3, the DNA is TGTGCCAGCAGTCTCCGGGACACCTTTTTCGGAGTTCACGAGCAGTACTTC. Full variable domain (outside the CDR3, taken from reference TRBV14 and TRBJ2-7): EAGVTQFPSHSVIEKGQTVTLRCDPISGHDNLYWYRRVMGKEIKFLLHFVKESKQDESGMPNNRFLAERTGGTYSTLKVQPAELEDSGVYFCASSLRDTFFGVHEQYFGPGTRLTVT.

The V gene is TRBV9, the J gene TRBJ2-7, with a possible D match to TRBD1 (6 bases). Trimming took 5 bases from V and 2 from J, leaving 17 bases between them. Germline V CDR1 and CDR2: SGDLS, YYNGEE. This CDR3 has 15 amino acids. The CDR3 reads CASSLDGTLPYEQYF. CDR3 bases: TGTGCCAGCAGTCTAGACGGGACATTACCCTACGAGCAGTACTTC.

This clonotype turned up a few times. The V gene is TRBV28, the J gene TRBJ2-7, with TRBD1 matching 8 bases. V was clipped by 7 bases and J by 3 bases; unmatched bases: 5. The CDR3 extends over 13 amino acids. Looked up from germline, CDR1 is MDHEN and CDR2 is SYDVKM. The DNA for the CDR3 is TGTGCCAGCACCTCGGGACAGGACTACGAGCAGTACTTC. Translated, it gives CASTSGQDYEQYF.

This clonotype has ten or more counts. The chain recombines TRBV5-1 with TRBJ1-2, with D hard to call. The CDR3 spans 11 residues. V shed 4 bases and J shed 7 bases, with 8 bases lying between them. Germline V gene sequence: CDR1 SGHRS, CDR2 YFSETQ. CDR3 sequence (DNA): TGCGCCAGCAGCGAGGGATTTGGCTACACCTTC. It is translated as CASSEGFGYTF.

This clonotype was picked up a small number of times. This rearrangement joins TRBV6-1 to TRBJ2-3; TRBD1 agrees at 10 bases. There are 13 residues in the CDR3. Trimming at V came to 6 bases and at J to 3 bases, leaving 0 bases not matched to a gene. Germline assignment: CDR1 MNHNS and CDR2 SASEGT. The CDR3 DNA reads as TGTGCCAGCAGGGACAGGGGGACAGATACGCAGTATTTT. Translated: CASRDRGTDTQYF.

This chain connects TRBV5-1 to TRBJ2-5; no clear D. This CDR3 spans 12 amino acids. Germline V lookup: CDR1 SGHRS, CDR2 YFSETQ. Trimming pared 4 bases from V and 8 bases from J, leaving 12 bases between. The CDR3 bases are TGCGCCAGCAGCCACGAGGTAGCTACCCAGTACTTC. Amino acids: CASSHEVATQYF.

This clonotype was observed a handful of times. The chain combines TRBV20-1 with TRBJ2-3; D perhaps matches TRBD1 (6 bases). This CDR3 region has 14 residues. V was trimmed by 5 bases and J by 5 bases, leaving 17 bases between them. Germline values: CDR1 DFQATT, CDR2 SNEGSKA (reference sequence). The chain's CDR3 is CSAVQPQQGDTQYF. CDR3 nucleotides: TGCAGTGCTGTTCAACCCCAACAGGGAGATACGCAGTATTTT.

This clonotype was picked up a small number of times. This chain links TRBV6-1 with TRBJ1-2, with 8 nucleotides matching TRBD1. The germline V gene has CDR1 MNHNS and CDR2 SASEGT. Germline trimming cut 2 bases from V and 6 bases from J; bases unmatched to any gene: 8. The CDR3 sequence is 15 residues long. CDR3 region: CASSEHPGGANGYTF. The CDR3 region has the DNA TGTGCCAGCAGTGAACATCCAGGGGGCGCGAATGGCTACACCTTC.

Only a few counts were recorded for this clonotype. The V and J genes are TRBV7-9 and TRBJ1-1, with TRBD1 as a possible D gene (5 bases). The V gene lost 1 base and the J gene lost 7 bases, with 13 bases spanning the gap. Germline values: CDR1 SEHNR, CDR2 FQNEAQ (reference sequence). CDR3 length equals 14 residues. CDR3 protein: CASSLVSRASEAFF. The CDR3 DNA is TGTGCCAGCAGCTTAGTGAGCAGGGCTAGTGAAGCTTTCTTT.

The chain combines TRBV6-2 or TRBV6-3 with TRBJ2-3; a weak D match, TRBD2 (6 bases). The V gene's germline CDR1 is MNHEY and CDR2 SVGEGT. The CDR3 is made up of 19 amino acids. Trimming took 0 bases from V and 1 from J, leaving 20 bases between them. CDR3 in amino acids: CASSYSGDSPSSRTDTQYF. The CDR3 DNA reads TGTGCCAGCAGTTACTCTGGGGACTCCCCTTCCTCGCGCACAGATACGCAGTATTTT.

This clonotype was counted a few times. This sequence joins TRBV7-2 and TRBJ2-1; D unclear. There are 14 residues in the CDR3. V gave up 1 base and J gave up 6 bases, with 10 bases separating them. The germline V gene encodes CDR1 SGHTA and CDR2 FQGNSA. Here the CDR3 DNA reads TGTGCCAGCAGCTTAGGCCCGGTAGGCAATGAGCAGTTCTTC. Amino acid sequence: CASSLGPVGNEQFF.

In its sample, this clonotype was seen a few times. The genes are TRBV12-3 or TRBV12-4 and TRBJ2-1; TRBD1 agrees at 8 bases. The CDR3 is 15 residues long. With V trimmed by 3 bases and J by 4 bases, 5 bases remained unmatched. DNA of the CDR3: TGTGCCAGCAGTTTTCCCAGGGGGCCTTACAATGAGCAGTTCTTC. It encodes CASSFPRGPYNEQFF.

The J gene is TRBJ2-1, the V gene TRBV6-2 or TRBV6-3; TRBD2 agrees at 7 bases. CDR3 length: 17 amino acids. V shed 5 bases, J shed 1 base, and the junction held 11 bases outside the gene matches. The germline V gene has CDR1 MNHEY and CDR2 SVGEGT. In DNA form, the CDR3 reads TGTGCCAGCAGTACCTCCATTAGCGGGTCGTCCTACAATGAGCAGTTCTTC. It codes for CASSTSISGSSYNEQFF.

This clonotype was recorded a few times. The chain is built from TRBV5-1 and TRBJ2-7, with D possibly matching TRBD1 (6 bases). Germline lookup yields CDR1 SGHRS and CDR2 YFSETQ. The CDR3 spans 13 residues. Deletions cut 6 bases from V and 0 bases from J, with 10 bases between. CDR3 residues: CASTGDNSYEQYF. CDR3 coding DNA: TGCGCCAGCACAGGGGACAACTCCTACGAGCAGTACTTC.

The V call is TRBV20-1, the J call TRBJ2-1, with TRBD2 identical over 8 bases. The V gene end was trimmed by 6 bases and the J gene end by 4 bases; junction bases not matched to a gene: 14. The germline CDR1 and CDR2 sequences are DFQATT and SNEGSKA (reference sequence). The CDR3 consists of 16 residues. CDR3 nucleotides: TGCAGTGCAGCTAAGCGGGGGTCGTTGGTTTACAATGAGCAGTTCTTC. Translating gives CSAAKRGSLVYNEQFF.